What follows are 19 T cell receptor beta chains derived from one specimen sequenced in a study of OX40 agonist ivuxolimab in advanced cancers. The data were produced by immunoSEQ multiplex PCR, yet TCRdb's version contains in-frame clones alone and is incomplete. The repertoire holds about 65,000 clones, with roughly 84% as singletons. The sequences come from CD4+ or CD8+ T cells sorted from blood, collected in a trial of the OX40 agonist ivuxolimab. The receptors derive from an adult with an advanced solid tumor such as melanoma, head and neck, liver or kidney cancer.

J is TRBJ1-5 and V is TRBV30, with D possibly TRBD1 on 5 matching bases. V was clipped by 2 bases and J by 0 bases, with 14 bases between them. The CDR3 sequence is 16 residues long. Germline V gene data show CDR1 as GTSNPN and CDR2 as SVGIG (reference sequence). CDR3 nucleotides: TGTGCCTGGAGTCTCGGGGGGGTACTTAGCAATCAGCCCCAGCATTTT. It yields the protein CAWSLGGVLSNQPQHF.

This clone was seen a single time. J is TRBJ1-1 and V is TRBV19, with 8 bases lining up with TRBD1. Germline assignment: CDR1 LNHDA and CDR2 SQIVND (reference sequence). Losses at the gene ends were 4 bases for V and 1 base for J; bases not matched to a gene: 5. CDR3 length equals 15 residues. CDR3 sequence reads: CASSTEDRANTEAFF. Here the CDR3 DNA reads TGTGCCAGTAGTACAGAGGACAGGGCGAACACTGAAGCTTTCTTT.

The CDR3 DNA follows: TGTGCCAGTATTAGCGATGGGACGGAGACCCAGTACTTC. This encodes CASISDGTETQYF. The J gene is TRBJ2-5, the V gene TRBV6-5; tentatively, D is TRBD1 or TRBD2 (5 bases each). CDR1 MNHEY and CDR2 SVGAGI come from the germline V gene. The V end lost 9 bases, the J end lost 5 bases, and 16 bases lay between the germline ends. The CDR3 runs to 13 residues.

V and J are TRBV5-8 and TRBJ2-3, with D possibly called TRBD1 or TRBD2 (5 bases each). This CDR3 has 14 amino acids. The germline V gene has CDR1 SGHTS and CDR2 YDEGEE. Trimming cost V 4 bases and J 6 bases, with 15 bases left between them. CDR3 nucleotide sequence: TGTGCCAGCAGCCAGGCACGGGGCCGGGATACGCAGTATTTT. Its translation: CASSQARGRDTQYF.

The chain uses TRBV7-8 and TRBJ1-5; unclear D gene. This CDR3 spans 14 amino acids. The V gene lost 4 bases and the J gene lost 9 bases, with 16 bases spanning the gap. Germline CDR1 SGHVS, CDR2 FQNEAQ. The CDR3 spells CASSSAWGFGPQHF. CDR3 nucleotide sequence: TGTGCCAGCAGCTCCGCCTGGGGATTCGGGCCCCAGCATTTT.

The chain carries TRBV18 and TRBJ2-1; perhaps TRBD1 as D (5 bases). V dropped 8 bases and J dropped 7 bases, with 21 bases sitting between them. The CDR3 loop spans 15 amino acids. The V gene's germline CDR1 is KGHSH and CDR2 LQKENI. The CDR3 nucleotides read TGTGCCAGCCTCCTAGGGGTCCCTCCTAATAATGAGCAGTTCTTC. It encodes CASLLGVPPNNEQFF.

The gene calls are TRBV5-1 and TRBJ2-6, with D perhaps being TRBD1 or TRBD2 (5 bases each). The CDR3 covers 18 residues. V was cut by 2 bases and J by 1 base, with 16 bases left in between. Germline V gene lookup returns CDR1 SGHRS and CDR2 YFSETQ. The CDR3 bases are TGCGCCAGCAGCTTACCGCCCGGGGCCCCTTCTGGGGCCAACGTCCTGACTTTC. Translation gives CASSLPPGAPSGANVLTF.

The V gene is TRBV6-5, the J gene TRBJ1-5, with D possibly TRBD1 on 6 matching bases. The CDR3 sequence is 15 residues long. Germline V gene data show CDR1 as MNHEY and CDR2 as SVGAGI. Trimming took 10 bases from V and 0 from J, leaving 16 bases between them. The CDR3 DNA follows: TGTGCCACGGGGGCTGGGGGTAATAGCAATCAGCCCCAGCATTTT. Protein sequence: CATGAGGNSNQPQHF.

The V gene is TRBV5-8, the J gene TRBJ1-5; no firm D call. Germline loops: CDR1 SGHTS, CDR2 YDEGEE. With 1 base removed from V and 3 bases from J, the gap between germline ends came to 11 bases. This CDR3 has 15 residues. CDR3 sequence reads: CASSLLVGVNQPQHF. The CDR3 DNA reads TGTGCCAGCAGCTTGCTAGTGGGAGTCAATCAGCCCCAGCATTTT.

The rearrangement links TRBV27 to TRBJ2-2, with TRBD1 identical over 10 bases. Germline V lookup: CDR1 MNHEY, CDR2 SMNVEV (reference sequence). V trimming: 10 bases; J trimming: 8 bases; junction bases outside the gene matches: 13. This CDR3 is built from 15 residues. The CDR3 region is CAIKIGTGALGELFF. The CDR3 DNA follows: TGTGCCATCAAGATCGGGACAGGGGCTCTAGGGGAGCTGTTTTTT.

The chain couples TRBV11-2 to TRBJ2-5, with D perhaps TRBD2 (5 bases). The CDR3 totals 14 residues. The V and J ends lost 5 bases and 6 bases respectively, with 16 bases between them. Per germline, CDR1 SGHAT and CDR2 FQNNGV. This CDR3 is CASSPPGTLKTQYF. The CDR3 nucleotides are TGTGCCAGCAGCCCACCGGGAACACTTAAGACCCAGTACTTC. Full variable domain (outside the CDR3, taken from reference TRBV11-2 and TRBJ2-5): EAGVAQSPRYKIIEKRQSVAFWCNPISGHATLYWYQQILGQGPKLLIQFQNNGVVDDSQLPKDRFSAERLKGVDSTLKIQPAKLEDSAVYLCASSPPGTLKTQYFGPGTRLLVL.

The chain uses TRBV19 and TRBJ1-6; weak D call: TRBD1 (5 bases). The CDR3 is 15 amino acids. Germline-derived CDR1 and CDR2 are LNHDA and SQIVND (reference sequence). The V and J ends lost 4 bases and 3 bases respectively, with 10 bases between them. CDR3 protein: CASSNRNGYNSPLHF. The DNA of the CDR3 is TGTGCCAGTAGTAACAGGAACGGCTATAATTCACCCCTCCACTTT.

The chain has TRBV19 and TRBJ2-3; D remains ambiguous. The CDR3 totals 15 residues. Trimming removed 4 bases from V and 8 bases from J, with 19 bases in between. The V gene's germline CDR1 is LNHDA and CDR2 SQIVND (reference sequence). DNA for the CDR3: TGTGCCAGTAGTACCATCCTCTCGCCAGTGGGTACGCAGTATTTT. Translating gives CASSTILSPVGTQYF.

This sequence joins TRBV2 and TRBJ2-2; TRBD1 might be the D (6 bases). This CDR3 has 14 residues. Germline V gene data show CDR1 as SNHLY and CDR2 as FYNNEI. Trimming stripped 10 bases from V and 2 bases from J, with 14 bases between. As DNA, the CDR3 is TGTGCCAACCGCAAGGGGACAAACACCGGGGAGCTGTTTTTT. Amino acid sequence: CANRKGTNTGELFF.

The rearrangement joins TRBV18 to TRBJ1-1; D is undetermined. V shed 3 bases and J shed 4 bases, with 12 bases lying between them. The CDR3 runs 14 residues. The germline gives CDR1 KGHSH, CDR2 LQKENI. Written as DNA, the CDR3 is TGTGCCAGCTCACCGGACGCCGGTGGCACTGAAGCTTTCTTT. Translation: CASSPDAGGTEAFF.

The CDR3 protein is CASSLGGANTGELFF. CDR3 DNA: TGTGCCAGCAGCCTAGGGGGGGCGAACACCGGGGAGCTGTTTTTT. The chain couples TRBV11-2 to TRBJ2-2, with D possibly TRBD2 on 7 matching bases. V dropped 5 bases and J dropped 0 bases, with 10 bases sitting between them. The CDR3 length is 15 residues. Germline lookup yields CDR1 SGHAT and CDR2 FQNNGV.

This clone was observed once. The V gene is TRBV5-4, the J gene TRBJ2-3; TRBD2 aligns across 13 bases. Germline V gene lookup returns CDR1 SGHNT and CDR2 YYREEE (reference sequence). V lost 5 bases to trimming and J lost 4 bases; unmatched junction nucleotides: 7. The CDR3 loop spans 16 amino acids. The CDR3 loop is CASSIRLAGGADTQYF. In DNA, the CDR3 is TGTGCCAGCAGTATCCGACTAGCGGGGGGCGCAGATACGCAGTATTTT.

The chain links TRBV4-1 to TRBJ1-5; D is perhaps TRBD1 (5 bases). This CDR3 is 15 amino acids long. From germline, CDR1 is MGHRA and CDR2 YSYEKL. Between the trimmed V and J ends, which lost 4 bases and 6 bases, there was a span of 16 bases. CDR3 DNA: TGCGCCAGCAGCCGGTCTGGGGGGTTAGGTCAGCCCCAGCATTTT. Amino acid sequence: CASSRSGGLGQPQHF.

The CDR3 sequence: CASSDRVGYTF. CDR3 coding DNA: TGCGCCAGCAGCGACAGGGTTGGCTACACCTTC. V and J are TRBV5-1 and TRBJ1-2; 7 bases align to TRBD1. Germline lookup yields CDR1 SGHRS and CDR2 YFSETQ. The V segment lost 4 bases and the J segment 7 bases; nucleotides outside the gene matches: 1. This CDR3 has 11 residues.